This T cell receptor beta chain was retrieved from a study of low-dose radiotherapy and immunotherapy resistance in tumors. Study overall: With 1 Gy per fraction every two weeks, Cohort 2 accumulated 13 Gy across 26 weeks. On an every-two-weeks schedule, patients received intravenous nivolumab 240 mg, along with ipilimumab 1 mg/kg every six weeks.

This clonotype was found many times. The CDR3 covers 16 residues. V shed 4 bases and J 5 bases; nucleotides not matched to a gene: 6. Germline V lookup: CDR1 LGHNT, CDR2 FRNRAP. The time point denotes: before trial treatment. Along with nivolumab and ipilimumab, donors received aspirin, low-dose cyclophosphamide and low-dose radiotherapy. TRAV- and TRBV-specific primers primed first-strand cDNA, covering alpha and beta chains. Both a constant-region primer and a V-primer adapter served to amplify TCRs across 15 to 25 PCR cycles. The isolated mRNA underwent amplification through in vitro transcription. TCRdb re-derived calls from the reads in MiXCR, one entry per CDR3 protein. This table holds around 79,000 distinct CDR3 sequences, approximately 20% found once.

The receptor was derived from a male donor with prostate cancer. The chain joins TRBV12-5 to TRBJ2-3; 13 bases agree with TRBD2. This specimen consisted of PBMCs, obtained before treatment. The CDR3 loop reads CASGSGLAGAGDTQYF. In DNA form, the CDR3 reads TGTGCTAGTGGTTCAGGACTAGCGGGAGCCGGAGATACGCAGTATTTT.